The 4 T cell receptor beta chains below all came from one sample that was sequenced in a study of blood T cell repertoires in COVID-19 (dated by TCRdb to the early 2020s). The library was obtained by the immunoSEQ multiplex PCR assay. TCRdb mirrors the immuneACCESS table, restricted to in-frame sequences. Some clones are absent from its copies; in checked studies, under half trace to an unresolved V gene, and the reason for the others is unknown. For this sample the table gives around 130,000 clones, of which 80% to 90% were detected only once. The ten biggest clones cover less than 30% of the sample. The specimen sequenced was peripheral blood. All receptors come from a man in his 70s with active or convalescent COVID-19.

This clone was counted a single time. The rearrangement joins TRBV7-2 to TRBJ2-7, with D perhaps TRBD2 (5 bases). Germline values: CDR1 SGHTA, CDR2 FQGNSA. The length of the CDR3 is 16 residues. Trimming pared 2 bases from V and 2 bases from J, leaving 16 bases between. The CDR3, as DNA: TGTGCCAGCAGCTTACAGGAGGACGTTTTCCCCTACGAGCAGTACTTC. This translates into CASSLQEDVFPYEQYF. The whole variable domain, remainder taken from reference TRBV7-2 and TRBJ2-7, is GAGVSQSPSNKVTEKGKDVELRCDPISGHTALYWYRQSLGQGLEFLIYFQGNSAPDKSGLPSDRFSAERTGGSVSTLTIQRTQQEDSAVYLCASSLQEDVFPYEQYFGPGTRLTVT.

The rearrangement joins TRBV7-8 to TRBJ2-7; 12 bases are shared with TRBD2. Trimming removed 3 bases from V and 4 bases from J; junction bases left unmatched: 13. The CDR3 contains 18 residues. Germline values: CDR1 SGHVS, CDR2 FQNEAQ. Here the CDR3 reads CASSLGLAGGYAFYEQYF. The DNA for the CDR3 is TGTGCCAGCAGCTTGGGACTAGCGGGTGGATACGCTTTTTACGAGCAGTACTTC.

This chain uses TRBV6-5 with TRBJ1-2; 9 bases align to TRBD1. The germline CDR1 and CDR2 sequences are MNHEY and SVGAGI. This CDR3 is 15 amino acids long. V lost 6 bases, J lost 5 bases, and 10 bases stayed unmatched. CDR3 amino acids: CASRTNTGGVYGYTF. In nucleotides, the CDR3 is TGTGCCAGCAGAACGAACACAGGGGGCGTTTATGGCTACACCTTC.

As DNA, the CDR3 is TGTGCCAGCAGCCCCGAGGACAGCACCTACGAGCAGTACTTC. Its protein is CASSPEDSTYEQYF. The chain is built from TRBV13 and TRBJ2-7, with D possibly TRBD1 on 6 matching bases. CDR3 length: 14 amino acids. V shed 5 bases and J shed 2 bases, with 13 bases lying between them. Per germline, CDR1 PRHDT and CDR2 FYEKMQ (reference sequence). Filled out from reference TRBV13 and TRBJ2-7, the complete variable domain reads AAGVIQSPRHLIKEKRETATLKCYPIPRHDTVYWYQQGPGQDPQFLISFYEKMQSDKGSIPDRFSAQQFSDYHSELNMSSLELGDSALYFCASSPEDSTYEQYFGPGTRLTVT.